This entry is about one T cell receptor (beta chain). The sample belongs to a study of shared clonotypes between healthy human individuals. The deep-level immunoSEQ assay was used. Assay: immunoSEQ multiplex PCR; the TCRdb copy retains only in-frame clones and omits some. The sample yields fewer than 400,000 clones, around two thirds seen once. CDR1 is GTSNPN, CDR2 SVGIG, per germline (reference sequence). Trimming took off 0 bases at V and 4 bases at J, with 9 bases between the two ends. The CDR3 has 13 residues. Material: memory CD4+ T cells sorted from blood. The subset is: CD45RA-negative fraction. The clonotype was recovered from a man aged 25 to 40 in good health. The chain has TRBV30 and TRBJ2-5, with D hard to call. CDR3: CAWSVLTGETQYF. The CDR3 DNA follows: TGTGCCTGGAGTGTACTGACCGGAGAGACCCAGTACTTC.